The 32 T cell receptor beta chains reported below all come from one sample, sequenced in a study of T-cell reconstitution after alpha-beta-depleted transplantation in children. TCRbeta library preparation incorporated unique molecular identifiers. One entry per CDR3 protein, called by TCRdb with MiXCR from the PCR reads. The data hold some 460,000 distinct CDR3 sequences, with around 15% observed a single time. The source material was PBMCs, mostly from graft donor cells, sampled 360 days after TCRalphabeta/CD19-depleted stem cell transplant. Receptor source: a boy under three years old who had a stem cell transplant for Wiskott-Aldrich syndrome, so the T cells may come from the graft donor.

In regard to this clonotype: No conserved phenylalanine or tryptophan is present at the end of the CDR3, so a read error is the likely explanation. The DNA is omitted, as the CDR3 cannot be located on it reliably, and the CDR3 follows TCRdb's listing. The J gene is TRBJ2-1, the V gene TRBV6-2 or TRBV6-3; the table gives TRBD1 as D, unverified against the DNA. The germline V gene encodes CDR1 MNHEY and CDR2 SVGEGT. The CDR3 spans 12 amino acids, including both terminal residues. The CDR3: CASSYPHRVRSI.

A few counts support this clonotype. The chain links TRBV15 to TRBJ2-2; 7 positions match TRBD1. Germline assignment: CDR1 LNHNV and CDR2 YYDKDF (reference sequence). The CDR3 length is 14 residues. Trimming took 7 bases from V and 5 from J; bases not matched to a gene: 7. The CDR3 sequence is CATTRTGGTGELFF. The CDR3 region has the DNA TGTGCCACCACCCGGACAGGTGGGACCGGGGAGCTGTTTTTT.

This chain joins TRBV7-9 and TRBJ2-2, with TRBD1 identical over 7 bases. CDR1 and CDR2 (germline): SEHNR, FQNEAQ (reference sequence). This CDR3 region has 16 residues. Germline trimming cut 4 bases from V and 6 bases from J; bases unmatched to any gene: 11. The DNA for the CDR3 is TGTGCCAGCAGCTCATACCCGGGACAGACCCCCGGGGAGCTGTTTTTT. Its protein product is CASSSYPGQTPGELFF.

In this sample, this clonotype turned up a few times. The rearrangement joins TRBV4-3 to TRBJ2-5, with 7 bases lining up with TRBD1. Germline loops: CDR1 LGHNA, CDR2 YSLEER. The CDR3 loop spans 15 amino acids. The junction had 5 bases not matched to a gene; V was cut back by 2 bases and J by 2 bases. CDR3 residues: CASSQLRDSQETQYF. Here the CDR3 DNA reads TGCGCCAGCAGCCAATTACGGGACAGTCAAGAGACCCAGTACTTC.

The sample holds a few counts of this clonotype. This chain uses TRBV11-1 with TRBJ2-3; a weak D match, TRBD2 (6 bases). Germline CDR1 SGHAT, CDR2 FQDESV (reference sequence). The V gene lost 3 bases and the J gene lost 0 bases, with 19 bases spanning the gap. CDR3 length equals 18 residues. The CDR3 DNA follows: TGTGCCAGCAGCTTTCCTTTAGCCGGGGGTGCTAGCACAGATACGCAGTATTTT. It encodes CASSFPLAGGASTDTQYF.

This clonotype has a count of ten or more. This chain connects TRBV13 to TRBJ2-5; D perhaps matches TRBD1 (5 bases). This CDR3 spans 15 amino acids. The V end was cut by 0 bases, the J end by 2 bases, with 10 bases between. Germline V CDR1 and CDR2: PRHDT, FYEKMQ (reference sequence). CDR3 sequence (DNA): TGTGCCAGCAGCTTAGGGCCAGGGTTGCAAGAGACCCAGTACTTC. Translation gives CASSLGPGLQETQYF.

The chain employs TRBV7-9 and TRBJ1-1; D is unresolved. V was cut by 0 bases and J by 2 bases, with 4 bases left in between. This CDR3 is 13 amino acids long. Germline loops: CDR1 SEHNR, CDR2 FQNEAQ (reference sequence). The CDR3 here is CASSLADNTEAFF. The CDR3 nucleotides read TGTGCCAGCAGCTTAGCTGATAACACTGAAGCTTTCTTT.

The chain has TRBV11-3 and TRBJ2-3; 9 nucleotides align to TRBD2. Germline loops: CDR1 SGHNT, CDR2 YENEEA. With V trimmed by 1 base and J by 4 bases, 9 bases remained unmatched. This CDR3 region has 17 residues. The chain's CDR3 is CASSLGAGGPPADTQYF. Written as DNA, the CDR3 is TGTGCCAGCAGCTTAGGAGCGGGAGGCCCCCCCGCAGATACGCAGTATTTT.

In this sample, this clonotype turned up a few times. CDR3 sequence: CASRKTEGGGTQYF. The CDR3 region has the DNA TGCGCCAGCAGAAAAACAGAAGGCGGCGGTACGCAGTATTTT. This chain joins TRBV5-1 and TRBJ2-3; D unclear. The germline gives CDR1 SGHRS, CDR2 YFSETQ. The CDR3 runs 14 residues. V shed 5 bases and J shed 8 bases, with 18 bases lying between them.

The chain joins TRBV6-2 or TRBV6-3 to TRBJ2-7; 8 bases map to TRBD2. Germline V gene sequence: CDR1 MNHEY, CDR2 SVGEGT. The CDR3 contains 20 residues. Trimming took 8 bases from V and 3 from J; bases not matched to a gene: 27. The CDR3 sequence is CASPPIHLIAGSPSDYEQYF. CDR3 in DNA: TGTGCCAGCCCTCCCATACACCTTATAGCGGGAAGCCCCTCCGACTACGAGCAGTACTTC.

The chain is built from TRBV7-2 and TRBJ2-7; possible D gene TRBD1, 6 bases. V was shortened by 0 bases and J by 3 bases, with 12 bases between the two germline ends. Germline loops: CDR1 SGHTA, CDR2 FQGNSA. This CDR3 spans 15 amino acids. In DNA, the CDR3 is TGTGCCAGCAGCTTAGCTGGACAGAATTTCTACGAGCAGTACTTC. Encoded protein: CASSLAGQNFYEQYF.

The chain joins TRBV7-2 to TRBJ2-1; 8 bases match TRBD2. V shed 6 bases, J shed 9 bases, and the junction held 13 bases outside the gene matches. The CDR3 is made up of 15 amino acids. The germline V gene has CDR1 SGHTA and CDR2 FQGNSA. The CDR3 spells CASRGGRGLASEQFF. The CDR3, as DNA: TGTGCCAGCAGGGGGGGCCGCGGACTAGCTAGTGAGCAGTTCTTC.

The V and J genes are TRBV2 and TRBJ2-1, with 8 nucleotides matching TRBD2. The CDR3 covers 13 residues. V lost 10 bases, J lost 7 bases, and 9 bases stayed unmatched. The germline gives CDR1 SNHLY, CDR2 FYNNEI. This CDR3 is CATLAGGGNEQFF. CDR3 sequence (DNA): TGTGCCACCCTGGCCGGCGGGGGGAATGAGCAGTTCTTC.

This rearrangement joins TRBV5-1 to TRBJ2-2; the D is unclear. Germline CDR1 SGHRS, CDR2 YFSETQ. Trimming shortened V by 1 base and J by 2 bases, and 18 bases separated the two germline ends. The CDR3 loop spans 18 amino acids. The CDR3 protein is CASSLLSRHPTNTGELFF. DNA for the CDR3: TGCGCCAGCAGCTTGTTGTCTCGACACCCCACCAACACCGGGGAGCTGTTTTTT.

In its sample, this clonotype was seen a few times. This rearrangement joins TRBV24-1 to TRBJ2-1; D might be TRBD1 (5 bases). The CDR3 loop spans 15 amino acids. Trimming took 0 bases from V and 4 from J, leaving 9 bases between them. Germline lookup yields CDR1 KGHDR and CDR2 SFDVKD. CDR3 amino acids: CATSDLGAGYNEQFF. For the CDR3, the DNA is TGTGCCACCAGTGATTTGGGGGCCGGATACAATGAGCAGTTCTTC.

The chain combines TRBV24-1 with TRBJ2-6; the D is unclear. The V end was cut by 2 bases, the J end by 0 bases, with 10 bases between. CDR1 and CDR2 (germline): KGHDR, SFDVKD. CDR3 length: 17 residues. The CDR3 nucleotides are TGTGCCACCAGTGATTCCGGACCCAACTCTGGGGCCAACGTCCTGACTTTC. Protein product: CATSDSGPNSGANVLTF.

The chain couples TRBV5-1 to TRBJ2-5; 8 bases align to TRBD1. CDR3 size: 16 residues. V was pared by 4 bases and J by 5 bases, with 13 bases of the junction left unmatched. Germline CDR1 reads SGHRS; CDR2 reads YFSETQ. The CDR3 loop reads CASSTPGQGMGETQYF. The CDR3 bases are TGCGCCAGCAGCACTCCCGGACAGGGCATGGGGGAGACCCAGTACTTC.

The V and J genes are TRBV7-9 and TRBJ2-3; D may correspond to TRBD1 or TRBD2 (5 bases each). This CDR3 has 16 amino acids. V was cut by 2 bases and J by 0 bases, with 12 bases left in between. CDR1 is SEHNR and CDR2 is FQNEAQ in the germline V gene (reference sequence). CDR3 nucleotide sequence: TGTGCCAGCAGCTTATTTTTGGGACGTAGCACAGATACGCAGTATTTT. Its protein is CASSLFLGRSTDTQYF. Using reference TRBV7-9 and TRBJ2-3 for the parts outside the CDR3, the full variable domain is DTGVSQNPRHKITKRGQNVTFRCDPISEHNRLYWYRQTLGQGPEFLTYFQNEAQLEKSRLLSDRFSAERPKGSFSTLEIQRTEQGDSAMYLCASSLFLGRSTDTQYFGPGTRLTVL.

This clonotype has a handful of counts. The gene calls are TRBV5-1 and TRBJ2-1; D not certain. Germline V gene lookup returns CDR1 SGHRS and CDR2 YFSETQ. The CDR3 totals 16 residues. With 0 bases removed from V and 4 bases from J, the gap between germline ends came to 14 bases. Here the CDR3 reads CASSLAASSSYNEQFF. The CDR3 DNA is TGCGCCAGCAGCTTGGCCGCCTCGTCTAGTTACAATGAGCAGTTCTTC.

The chain combines TRBV12-3 or TRBV12-4 with TRBJ2-7; D is uncertain. The CDR3 length is 15 residues. V shed 5 bases and J shed 3 bases, with 17 bases lying between them. The CDR3 is CASSPRAAKGYEQYF. For the CDR3, the DNA is TGTGCCAGCAGTCCCCGGGCAGCCAAGGGCTACGAGCAGTACTTC.

The chain joins TRBV28 to TRBJ2-7; D is possibly TRBD1 (6 bases). The V gene lost 4 bases and the J gene lost 1 base, with 14 bases spanning the gap. Germline V gives CDR1 MDHEN, CDR2 SYDVKM. The CDR3 spans 15 residues. CDR3 sequence: CASSSLDSPSYEQYF. CDR3 nucleotides: TGTGCCAGCAGTTCCCTGGACAGCCCATCCTACGAGCAGTACTTC.

The chain is built from TRBV11-2 and TRBJ2-1; TRBD2 matches at 12 bases. The CDR3 contains 16 residues. Per the germline V gene, CDR1 is SGHAT and CDR2 is FQNNGV. V was clipped by 5 bases and J by 4 bases; unmatched bases: 6. CDR3 sequence (DNA): TGTGCCAGCAGCCGACTAGCGGGGGCCCATTACAATGAGCAGTTCTTC. It encodes CASSRLAGAHYNEQFF. The full variable domain, in which reference TRBV11-2 and TRBJ2-1 provide the parts outside the CDR3, is EAGVAQSPRYKIIEKRQSVAFWCNPISGHATLYWYQQILGQGPKLLIQFQNNGVVDDSQLPKDRFSAERLKGVDSTLKIQPAKLEDSAVYLCASSRLAGAHYNEQFFGPGTRLTVL.

This clonotype was picked up a small number of times. The chain carries TRBV12-3 or TRBV12-4 and TRBJ1-2; D remains ambiguous. V lost 8 bases and J 4 bases, leaving 17 bases between the germline ends. The CDR3 runs to 14 residues. The CDR3 protein is CASSLRRALYGYTF. The CDR3 DNA follows: TGTGCCAGCTCCCTGAGAAGGGCCCTCTATGGCTACACCTTC.

J is TRBJ1-6 and V is TRBV10-3; no definite D call. From germline, CDR1 is ENHRY and CDR2 SYGVKD. The V gene lost 4 bases and the J gene lost 6 bases, with 7 bases spanning the gap. The CDR3 is made up of 13 amino acids. For the CDR3, the DNA is TGTGCCATCAGTGGGCAGCCTAATTCACCCCTCCACTTT. Its translation: CAISGQPNSPLHF.

This chain connects TRBV5-1 to TRBJ2-3, with 9 bases lining up with TRBD2. CDR3 length equals 14 residues. The germline V gene has CDR1 SGHRS and CDR2 YFSETQ. Losses at the gene ends were 4 bases for V and 5 bases for J; bases not matched to a gene: 5. The CDR3 is CASSISGRGDTQYF. Written as DNA, the CDR3 is TGCGCCAGCAGCATTAGCGGGAGAGGAGATACGCAGTATTTT.

This clonotype appeared a few times. The junction departs from the called germline gene at one end, perhaps through a read error. The V call is TRBV12-3 or TRBV12-4, the J call TRBJ2-2; no clear D. This CDR3 contains 13 residues. The CDR3 nucleotides are TGCGCCAGCAGCTTGAAAGGGACCGGGGAGCTGTTTTTT. It encodes CASSLKGTGELFF.

This clonotype was seen ten or more times. The CDR3 reads CAISIGTQGSGYTF. CDR3 DNA: TGTGCCATCAGCATCGGAACCCAGGGGAGTGGCTACACCTTC. The chain has TRBV10-3 and TRBJ1-2; weak D call: TRBD1 (6 bases). Between the trimmed V and J ends, which lost 6 bases and 7 bases, there was a span of 18 bases. CDR1 and CDR2 from the germline V gene are ENHRY and SYGVKD. The CDR3 length is 14 residues.

There are many counts of this clonotype. The J gene is TRBJ2-2, the V gene TRBV3-1; no clear D gene. CDR1 and CDR2 (germline): LGHDT, YNNKEL (reference sequence). The CDR3 extends over 11 amino acids. V gave up 1 base and J gave up 8 bases, with 2 bases separating them. The CDR3 DNA is TGTGCCAGCAGCCAAGGTGGGGAGCTGTTTTTT. This codes for CASSQGGELFF.

This clonotype was counted between two and nine times. This chain uses TRBV5-8 with TRBJ2-7, with 9 bases lining up with TRBD1. Unmatched junction bases numbered 11, after V lost 7 bases and J lost 3 bases. In germline, CDR1 is SGHTS, CDR2 YDEGEE. The CDR3 is 15 residues long. The CDR3 nucleotides are TGTGCCAGCGGAGGTCCCCCGGACAGGGGCTACGAGCAGTACTTC. The encoded protein is CASGGPPDRGYEQYF.

The gene calls are TRBV7-2 and TRBJ2-1; weak D call: TRBD2 (6 bases). The ends were cut back, 4 bases at V and 4 bases at J, with 14 bases in the middle. The CDR3 contains 15 residues. The germline gives CDR1 SGHTA, CDR2 FQGNSA. The CDR3 DNA is TGTGCCAGCAGCTCGCCGGGACTGATTTACAATGAGCAGTTCTTC. Its translation is CASSSPGLIYNEQFF.

This clonotype was observed a handful of times. J is TRBJ1-6 and V is TRBV7-9; the D gene is possibly TRBD1 (5 bases). Germline values: CDR1 SEHNR, CDR2 FQNEAQ (reference sequence). Trimming left V 7 bases short and J 1 base short, with 8 bases between. The CDR3 extends over 14 amino acids. CDR3 amino acids: CASMGDSYNSPLHF. The CDR3 region has the DNA TGTGCCAGCATGGGGGATTCCTATAATTCACCCCTCCACTTT.

This clonotype came up a few times. The gene calls are TRBV7-6 and TRBJ2-7; D is uncertain. Germline CDR1 and CDR2: SGHVS and FNYEAQ. V was trimmed by 5 bases and J by 6 bases, leaving 14 bases between them. CDR3 length equals 13 residues. The CDR3 bases are TGTGCCAGCAGCGCCAGTCGTCGGAGCGAGCAGTACTTC. Translated: CASSASRRSEQYF.